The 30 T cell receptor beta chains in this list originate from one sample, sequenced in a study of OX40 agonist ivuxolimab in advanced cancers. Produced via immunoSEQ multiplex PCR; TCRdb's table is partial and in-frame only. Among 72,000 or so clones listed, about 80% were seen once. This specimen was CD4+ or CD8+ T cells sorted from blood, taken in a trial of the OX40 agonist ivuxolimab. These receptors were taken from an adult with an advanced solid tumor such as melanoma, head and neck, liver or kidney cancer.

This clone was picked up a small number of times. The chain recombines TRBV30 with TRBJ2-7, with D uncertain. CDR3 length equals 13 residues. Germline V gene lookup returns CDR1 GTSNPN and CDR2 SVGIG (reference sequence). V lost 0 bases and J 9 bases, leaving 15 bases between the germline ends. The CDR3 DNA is TGTGCCTGGAGTGTACTTAACCGGGCCCGGCAGTACTTC. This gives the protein CAWSVLNRARQYF.

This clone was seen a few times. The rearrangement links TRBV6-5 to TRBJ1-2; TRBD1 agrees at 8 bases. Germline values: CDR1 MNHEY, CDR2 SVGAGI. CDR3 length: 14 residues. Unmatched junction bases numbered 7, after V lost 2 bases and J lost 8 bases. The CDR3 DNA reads TGTGCCAGCAGTTACGGGGACAGGAGGAGAGGCTACACCTTC. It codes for CASSYGDRRRGYTF.

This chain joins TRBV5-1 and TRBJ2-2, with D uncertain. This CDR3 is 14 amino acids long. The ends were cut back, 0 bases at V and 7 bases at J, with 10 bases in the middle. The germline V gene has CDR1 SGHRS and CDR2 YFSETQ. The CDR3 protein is CASSLESRIGELFF. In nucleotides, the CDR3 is TGCGCCAGCAGCTTGGAAAGCAGGATCGGGGAGCTGTTTTTT.

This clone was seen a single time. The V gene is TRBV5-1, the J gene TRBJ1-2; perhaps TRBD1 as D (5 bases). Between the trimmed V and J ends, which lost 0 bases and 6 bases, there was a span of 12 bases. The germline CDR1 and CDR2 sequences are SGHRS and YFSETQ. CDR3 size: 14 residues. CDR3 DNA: TGCGCCAGCAGCTTGGTAGGGGAGCCAAATGGCTACACCTTC. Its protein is CASSLVGEPNGYTF.

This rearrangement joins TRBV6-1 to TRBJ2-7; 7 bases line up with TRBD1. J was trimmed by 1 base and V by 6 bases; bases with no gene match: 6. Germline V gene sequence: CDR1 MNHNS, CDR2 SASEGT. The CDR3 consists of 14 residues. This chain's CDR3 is CASRRQGMSYEQYV. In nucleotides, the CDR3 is TGTGCCAGCAGGAGACAGGGTATGTCCTACGAGCAGTACGTC.

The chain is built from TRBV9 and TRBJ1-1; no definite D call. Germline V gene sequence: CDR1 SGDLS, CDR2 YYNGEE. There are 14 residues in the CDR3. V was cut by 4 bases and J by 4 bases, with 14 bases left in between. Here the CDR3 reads CASSPTRWVTEAFF. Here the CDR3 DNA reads TGTGCCAGCAGCCCTACGAGGTGGGTCACTGAAGCTTTCTTT.

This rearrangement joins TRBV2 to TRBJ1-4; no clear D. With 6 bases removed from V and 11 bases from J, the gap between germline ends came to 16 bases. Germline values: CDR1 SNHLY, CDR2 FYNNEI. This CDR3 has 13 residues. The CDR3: CASSTTETKKLFF. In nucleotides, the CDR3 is TGTGCCAGCAGCACTACAGAGACCAAGAAACTGTTTTTT.

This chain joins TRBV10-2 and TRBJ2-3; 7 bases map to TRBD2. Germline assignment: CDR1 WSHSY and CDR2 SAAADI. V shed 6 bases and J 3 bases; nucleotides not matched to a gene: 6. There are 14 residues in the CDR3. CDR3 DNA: TGCGCCAGCAGAGGCGGGAGTGTGACAGATACGCAGTATTTT. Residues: CASRGGSVTDTQYF.

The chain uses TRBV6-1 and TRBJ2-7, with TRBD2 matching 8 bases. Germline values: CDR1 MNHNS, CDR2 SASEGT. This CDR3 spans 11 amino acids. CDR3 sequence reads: CASRGAGASSV. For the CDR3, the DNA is TGTGCCAGCAGAGGAGCGGGGGCCAGTAGTGTC.

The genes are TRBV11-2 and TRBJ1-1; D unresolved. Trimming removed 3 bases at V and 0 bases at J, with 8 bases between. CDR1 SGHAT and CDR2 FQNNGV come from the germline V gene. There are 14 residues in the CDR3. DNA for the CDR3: TGTGCCAGCAGCTTCGCAGGCATGAACACTGAAGCTTTCTTT. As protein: CASSFAGMNTEAFF.

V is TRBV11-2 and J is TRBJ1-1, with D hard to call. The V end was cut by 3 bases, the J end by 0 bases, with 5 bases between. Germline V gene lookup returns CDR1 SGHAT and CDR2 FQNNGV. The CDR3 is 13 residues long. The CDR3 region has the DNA TGTGCCAGCAGCTTTCCTATGAACACTGAAGCTTTCTTT. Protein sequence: CASSFPMNTEAFF.

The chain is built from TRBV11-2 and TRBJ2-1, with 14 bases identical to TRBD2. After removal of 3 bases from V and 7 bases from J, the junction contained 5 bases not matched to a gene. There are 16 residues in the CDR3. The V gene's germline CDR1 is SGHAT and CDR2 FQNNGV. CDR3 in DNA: TGTGCCAGCAGCTTTTCCCGGACTAGCGGGAGGAATGAGCAGTTCTTC. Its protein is CASSFSRTSGRNEQFF.

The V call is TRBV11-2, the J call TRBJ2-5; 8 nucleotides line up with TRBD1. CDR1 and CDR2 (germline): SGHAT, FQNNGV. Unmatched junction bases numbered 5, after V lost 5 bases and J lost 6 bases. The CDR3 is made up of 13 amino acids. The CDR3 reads CASSKDRAKTQYF. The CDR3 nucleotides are TGTGCCAGCAGCAAGGACAGGGCGAAGACCCAGTACTTC.

The CDR3 DNA reads as TGTGCCTGGACCGTGAGCCTATACGAGCAGTACTTC. Translation gives CAWTVSLYEQYF. The chain combines TRBV30 with TRBJ2-7; D gene uncertain. The germline V gene encodes CDR1 GTSNPN and CDR2 SVGIG (reference sequence). V lost 4 bases and J 4 bases, leaving 11 bases between the germline ends. CDR3 size: 12 residues.

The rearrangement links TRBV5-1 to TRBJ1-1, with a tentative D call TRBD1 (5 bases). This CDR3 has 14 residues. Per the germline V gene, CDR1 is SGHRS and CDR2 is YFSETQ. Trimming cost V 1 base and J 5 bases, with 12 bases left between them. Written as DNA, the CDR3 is TGCGCCAGCAGCTTGCCGGCAGGGCGGACTGAAGCTTTCTTT. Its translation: CASSLPAGRTEAFF. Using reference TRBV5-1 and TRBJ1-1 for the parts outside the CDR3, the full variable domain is KAGVTQTPRYLIKTRGQQVTLSCSPISGHRSVSWYQQTPGQGLQFLFEYFSETQRNKGNFPGRFSGRQFSNSRSEMNVSTLELGDSALYLCASSLPAGRTEAFFGQGTRLTVV.

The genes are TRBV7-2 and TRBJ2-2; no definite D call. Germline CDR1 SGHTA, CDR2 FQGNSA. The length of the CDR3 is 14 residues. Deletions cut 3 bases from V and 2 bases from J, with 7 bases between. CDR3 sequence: CASSLGLNTGELFF. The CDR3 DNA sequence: TGTGCCAGCAGCTTGGGCCTAAACACCGGGGAGCTGTTTTTT.

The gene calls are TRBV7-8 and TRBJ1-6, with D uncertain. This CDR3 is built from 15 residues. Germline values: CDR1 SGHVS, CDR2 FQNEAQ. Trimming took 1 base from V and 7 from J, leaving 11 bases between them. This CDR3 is CASSLVKGLNSPLHF. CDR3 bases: TGTGCCAGCAGCTTAGTAAAGGGTTTGAATTCACCCCTCCACTTT.

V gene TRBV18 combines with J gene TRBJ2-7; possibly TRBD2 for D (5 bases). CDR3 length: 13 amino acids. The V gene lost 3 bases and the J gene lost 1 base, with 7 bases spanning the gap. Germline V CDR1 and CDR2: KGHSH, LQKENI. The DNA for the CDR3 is TGTGCCAGCTCACCCGGGGTTTCCTACGAGCAGTACTTC. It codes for CASSPGVSYEQYF.

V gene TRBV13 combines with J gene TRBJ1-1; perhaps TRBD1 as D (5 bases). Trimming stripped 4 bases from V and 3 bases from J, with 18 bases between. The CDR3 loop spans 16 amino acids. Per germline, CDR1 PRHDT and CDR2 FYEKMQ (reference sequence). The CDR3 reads CASSYSLGGAYTEAFF. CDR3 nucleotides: TGTGCCAGCAGCTACAGCTTAGGAGGGGCCTACACTGAAGCTTTCTTT. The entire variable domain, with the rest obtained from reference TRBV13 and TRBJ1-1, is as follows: AAGVIQSPRHLIKEKRETATLKCYPIPRHDTVYWYQQGPGQDPQFLISFYEKMQSDKGSIPDRFSAQQFSDYHSELNMSSLELGDSALYFCASSYSLGGAYTEAFFGQGTRLTVV.

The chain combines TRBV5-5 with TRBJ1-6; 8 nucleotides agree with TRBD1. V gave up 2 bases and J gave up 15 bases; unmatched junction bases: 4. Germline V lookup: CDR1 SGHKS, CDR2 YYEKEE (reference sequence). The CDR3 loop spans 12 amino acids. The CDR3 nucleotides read TGTGCCAGCAGCTTACAGGGGGGCCTCCTCCACTTT. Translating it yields CASSLQGGLLHF.

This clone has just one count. CDR3 amino acids: CASSSGARGAYNEQFF. CDR3 in DNA: TGTGCCAGCAGTTCCGGGGCCCGAGGGGCCTACAATGAGCAGTTCTTC. The genes are TRBV2 and TRBJ2-1, with D perhaps being TRBD1 or TRBD2 (5 bases each). Germline V gene lookup returns CDR1 SNHLY and CDR2 FYNNEI. Trimming took 5 bases from V and 2 from J, leaving 16 bases between them. CDR3 length: 16 amino acids.

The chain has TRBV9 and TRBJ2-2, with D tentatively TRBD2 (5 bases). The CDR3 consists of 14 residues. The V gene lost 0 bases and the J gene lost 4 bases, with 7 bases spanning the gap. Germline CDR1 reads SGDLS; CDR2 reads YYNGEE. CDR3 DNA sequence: TGTGCCAGCAGCGTAGTAGGACTCACCGGGGAGCTGTTTTTT. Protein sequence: CASSVVGLTGELFF.

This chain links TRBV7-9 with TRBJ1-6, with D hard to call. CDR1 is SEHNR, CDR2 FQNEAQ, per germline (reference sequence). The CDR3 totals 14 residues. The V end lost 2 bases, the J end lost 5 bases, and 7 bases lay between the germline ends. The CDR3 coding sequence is TGTGCCAGCAGCTTATCTGGGAATAATTCACCCCTCCACTTT. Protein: CASSLSGNNSPLHF.

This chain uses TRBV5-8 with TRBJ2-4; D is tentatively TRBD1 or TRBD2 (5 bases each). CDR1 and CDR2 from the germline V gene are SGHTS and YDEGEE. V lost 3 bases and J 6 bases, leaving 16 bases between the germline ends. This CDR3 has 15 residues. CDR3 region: CASSWGTAQRNIQYF. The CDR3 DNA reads TGTGCCAGCAGCTGGGGGACGGCTCAGAGAAACATTCAGTACTTC.

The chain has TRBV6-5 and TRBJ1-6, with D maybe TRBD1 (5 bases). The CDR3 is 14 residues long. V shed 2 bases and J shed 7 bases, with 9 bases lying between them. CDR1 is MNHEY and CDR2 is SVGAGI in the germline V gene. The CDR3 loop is CASSYTRQNSPLHF. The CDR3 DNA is TGTGCCAGCAGTTACACACGACAGAATTCACCCCTCCACTTT.

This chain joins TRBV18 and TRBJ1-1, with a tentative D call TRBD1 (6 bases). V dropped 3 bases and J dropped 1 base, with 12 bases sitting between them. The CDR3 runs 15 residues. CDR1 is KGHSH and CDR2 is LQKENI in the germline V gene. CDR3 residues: CASSPFRTENTEAFF. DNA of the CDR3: TGTGCCAGCTCACCTTTCCGGACAGAGAACACTGAAGCTTTCTTT.

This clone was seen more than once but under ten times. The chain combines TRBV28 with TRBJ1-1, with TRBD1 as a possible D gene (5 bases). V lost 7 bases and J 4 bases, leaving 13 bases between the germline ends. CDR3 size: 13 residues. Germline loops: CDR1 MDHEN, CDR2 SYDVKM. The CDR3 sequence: CASIRQGSTEAFF. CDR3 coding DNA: TGTGCCAGCATTCGCCAGGGCTCCACTGAAGCTTTCTTT.

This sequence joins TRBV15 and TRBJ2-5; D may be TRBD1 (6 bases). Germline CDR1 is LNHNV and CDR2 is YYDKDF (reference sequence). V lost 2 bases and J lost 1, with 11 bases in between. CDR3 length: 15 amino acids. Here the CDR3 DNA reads TGTGCCACCAGCAGACTTGGACAGACCCAAGAGACCCAGTACTTC. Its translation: CATSRLGQTQETQYF.

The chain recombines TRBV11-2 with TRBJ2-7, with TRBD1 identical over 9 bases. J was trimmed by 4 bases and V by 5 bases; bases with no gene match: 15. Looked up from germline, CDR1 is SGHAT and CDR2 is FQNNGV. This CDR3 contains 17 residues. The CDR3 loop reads CASSLLRGTGTRYEQYF. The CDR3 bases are TGTGCCAGCAGCCTTTTGCGTGGGACAGGGACTCGGTACGAGCAGTACTTC.

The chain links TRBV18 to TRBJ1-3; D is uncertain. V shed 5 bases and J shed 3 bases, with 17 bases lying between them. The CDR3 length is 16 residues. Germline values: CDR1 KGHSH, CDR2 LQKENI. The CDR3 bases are TGTGCCAGCTCAACCGCGGACCGTTGGGGTGGAAACACCATATATTTT. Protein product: CASSTADRWGGNTIYF.